These T cell receptor beta chains were read from a single sample in a study of OX40 agonist ivuxolimab in advanced cancers. Profiled with immunoSEQ multiplex PCR; TCRdb holds only in-frame clones, not every one. The data show fewer than 20,000 clones, with 75% to 90% seen just once and about 20% held by the top ten. The sample in question was CD4+ or CD8+ T cells sorted from blood, obtained in a trial of the OX40 agonist ivuxolimab. These receptors were obtained from an adult with an advanced solid tumor such as melanoma, head and neck, liver or kidney cancer. The CDR3 runs from the conserved cysteine through the conserved F or W. The order of the fields is V gene, J gene, D gene, clone size, CDR3 DNA, CDR3 protein. D genes are given only for firm matches. A clone size is listed for some rows: how often the clone was seen (once, few, many), or a class if it is expanded.

TRBV5-1	TRBJ2-3	TRBD2	NA	TGCGCCAGCAGCCCCCGGATAGCGGGGATCACAGATACGCAGTATTTT	CASSPRIAGITDTQYF
TRBV1	TRBJ1-4	NA	NA	TGCACCAGCAGCCAAGATCAGAGGGCGCGAGATGAAAAACTGTTTTTT	CTSSQDQRARDEKLFF
TRBV9	TRBJ1-4	NA	NA	TGTGCCAGCAGCGGGGGTAGCCCCCGGGAAAAACTGTTTTTT	CASSGGSPREKLFF
TRBV9	TRBJ1-2	NA	once	TGTGCCAGCAGCGTAGACCGGAACTATGGCTACACCTTC	CASSVDRNYGYTF
TRBV19	TRBJ2-3	TRBD2	NA	TGTGCCAGTAGTCACCGCACGGGGGGATTGGGCACAGATACGCAGTATTTT	CASSHRTGGLGTDTQYF
TRBV27	TRBJ2-1	NA	NA	TGTGCCAGCAGACCCCGGCGGTCCTCATTGAATGAGCAGTTCTTC	CASRPRRSSLNEQFF
TRBV19	TRBJ2-7	TRBD2	NA	TGTGCCAGTAGTCCCAGGCTAGCGGGAGCAGACGAGCAGTACTTC	CASSPRLAGADEQYF
TRBV7-3	TRBJ2-3	NA	NA	TGTGCCAGCAGCTCCCTACCGGGGAACACAGATACGCAGTATTTT	CASSSLPGNTDTQYF
TRBV7-8	TRBJ2-2	NA	NA	TGTGCCAGCAGCTTAGCACAGGGAAACACCGGGGAGCTGTTTTTT	CASSLAQGNTGELFF
TRBV18	TRBJ2-3	NA	NA	TGTGCCAGCTCACCTTCTAGCACAGATACGCAGTATTTT	CASSPSSTDTQYF
TRBV30	TRBJ1-1	NA	few	TGTGCCTGGAGTGGGCGGGCCTTCCTTAACACTGAAGCTTTCTTT	CAWSGRAFLNTEAFF
TRBV30	TRBJ1-2	NA	few	TGTGCCTGGAGTGTGAGCCGGACACCGACCAGCCTAGCTAACTATGGCTACACCTTC	CAWSVSRTPTSLANYGYTF
TRBV15	TRBJ2-7	NA	NA	TGTGCCACCAGCAGAGAAGGGGGTTCCTACGAGCAGTACTTC	CATSREGGSYEQYF
TRBV4-1	TRBJ2-7	TRBD2	NA	TGCGCCAGCGCCCGCGGGCTAGCGGGGCAGGTCTCCTACGAGCAGTACTTC	CASARGLAGQVSYEQYF
TRBV7-6	TRBJ2-2	TRBD2	NA	TGTGCCAGCAGCCTTGGGACTAGCGGGAATCCCGGGGAGCTGTTTTTT	CASSLGTSGNPGELFF
TRBV28	TRBJ2-2	TRBD2	NA	TGTGCCAGCATAGCTAGCGGGATAGCCGGGGAGCTGTTTTTT	CASIASGIAGELFF
TRBV5-4	TRBJ2-7	NA	NA	TGTGCCAGCAGCTTCATTGAGACGCGCGAGCAGTACTTC	CASSFIETREQYF
TRBV6-1	TRBJ1-5	NA	NA	TGTGCCAGCAGACTAACAGGAAATCAGCCCCAGCATTTT	CASRLTGNQPQHF
TRBV6-1	TRBJ1-1	NA	NA	TGTGCCAGCAGTGAAGGCTACTCCAGAGTCCTCTTGCCTGAAGCTTTCTTT	CASSEGYSRVLLPEAFF
TRBV6-1	TRBJ2-5	NA	NA	TGTGCCAGCAGTGTAACAGGGTGGCAAGAGACCCAGTACTTC	CASSVTGWQETQYF
TRBV5-1	TRBJ2-4	NA	NA	TGCGCCAGCAGCCCTACCTTTCCGGGTAAGTTAGCCAAAAACATTCAGTACTTC	CASSPTFPGKLAKNIQYF
TRBV2	TRBJ2-5	NA	NA	TGTGCCAGCCGGGCTATCCAAGAGACCCAGTACTTC	CASRAIQETQYF
TRBV4-3	TRBJ2-7	TRBD2	NA	TGCGCCAGCAGCCAAGATCATCGGGTTCTAGCGGCCTCCTACGAGCAGTACTTC	CASSQDHRVLAASYEQYF
TRBV5-4	TRBJ2-7	NA	NA	TGTGCCAGCAGCTTGGAAGGGGGACCCTTTCTGTACGAGCAGTACTTC	CASSLEGGPFLYEQYF
TRBV6-5	TRBJ2-4	NA	NA	TGTGCCAGCAGTTACAAGGCCGTAGCCAAAAACATTCAGTACTTC	CASSYKAVAKNIQYF
TRBV7-9	TRBJ2-7	NA	few	TGTGCCAGCAGCCTCAACTTAGCGGTCCACGAGCAGTACTTC	CASSLNLAVHEQYF
TRBV29-1	TRBJ2-3	NA	NA	TGCAGCGTTGGCCTGGACAGACAAACAGATACGCAGTATTTT	CSVGLDRQTDTQYF
TRBV19	TRBJ2-1	NA	NA	TGTGCCAGTAGTATTGGTACAGGTGGTCCCTATGAGCAGTTCTTC	CASSIGTGGPYEQFF
TRBV29-1	TRBJ1-4	TRBD1	NA	TGCAGCGTTTCAGGGGGGGGCCGCACTAATGAAAAACTGTTTTTT	CSVSGGGRTNEKLFF
TRBV18	TRBJ1-1	NA	NA	TGTGCCAGCTCACCGGCCATTAACACTGAAGCTTTCTTT	CASSPAINTEAFF
TRBV19	TRBJ2-5	TRBD2	NA	TGTGCCAGTAGTATGAGTTCTAGCGGGGCCCAAGAGACCCAGTACTTC	CASSMSSSGAQETQYF
TRBV2	TRBJ1-4	NA	NA	TGTGCCAGCGTAAGGGGAATGGGTGAAAAACTGTTTTTT	CASVRGMGEKLFF
TRBV9	TRBJ1-4	TRBD1	NA	TGTGCCAGCAGCGACCGGACAGGGGGTAATGAAAAACTGTTTTTT	CASSDRTGGNEKLFF
TRBV19	TRBJ2-7	NA	hyperexpanded	TGTGCCAGTAGTGTCCGGGACAACTACGAGCAGTACTTC	CASSVRDNYEQYF
TRBV18	TRBJ2-1	TRBD2	NA	TGTGCCAGCTCACTCCTCCGGGGACTAGCCGCCGGTGAGCAGTTCTTC	CASSLLRGLAAGEQFF
TRBV6-5	TRBJ2-3	TRBD1	NA	TGTGCCAGCAGTTACACGGACAGGGCTCGCTCGGATACGCAGTATTTT	CASSYTDRARSDTQYF
TRBV10-3	TRBJ2-1	NA	NA	TGTGCCATCAGTGTGGGAGACAATGAGCAGTTCTTC	CAISVGDNEQFF
TRBV7-9	TRBJ2-3	NA	NA	TGTGCCAGCAGCTCCTATGGCAGGGGTGGTTCAGATACGCAGTATTTT	CASSSYGRGGSDTQYF
TRBV27	TRBJ2-3	NA	NA	TGTGCCAGCAGTTTTAAACAACTAGATACGCAGTATTTT	CASSFKQLDTQYF
TRBV6-4	TRBJ2-3	NA	few	TGTGCCAGCAGTGAGATGTCTGGCACAGATACGCAGTATTTT	CASSEMSGTDTQYF
TRBV7-9	TRBJ1-5	TRBD1	few	TGTGCCAGCAGCTCCAGGGGGGCAGGGAACGGTCAGCCCCAGCATTTT	CASSSRGAGNGQPQHF
TRBV14	TRBJ1-6	NA	NA	TGTGCCAGCAGCCAAGTCGACAGGAGGAATTCACCCCTCCACTTT	CASSQVDRRNSPLHF